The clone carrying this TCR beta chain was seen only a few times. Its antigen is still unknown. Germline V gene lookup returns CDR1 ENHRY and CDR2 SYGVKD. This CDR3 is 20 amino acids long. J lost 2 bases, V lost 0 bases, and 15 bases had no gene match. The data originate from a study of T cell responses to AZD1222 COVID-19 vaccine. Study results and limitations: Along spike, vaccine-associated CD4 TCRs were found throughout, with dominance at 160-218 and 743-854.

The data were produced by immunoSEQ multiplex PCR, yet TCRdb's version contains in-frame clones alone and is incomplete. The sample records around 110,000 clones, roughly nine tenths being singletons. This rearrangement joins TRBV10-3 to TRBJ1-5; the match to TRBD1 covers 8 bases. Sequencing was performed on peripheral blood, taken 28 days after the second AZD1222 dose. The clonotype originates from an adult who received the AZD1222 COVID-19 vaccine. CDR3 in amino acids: CAISESMGRQGAMGNQPQHF. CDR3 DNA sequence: TGTGCCATCAGTGAGTCGATGGGCCGGCAGGGGGCGATGGGCAATCAGCCCCAGCATTTT.